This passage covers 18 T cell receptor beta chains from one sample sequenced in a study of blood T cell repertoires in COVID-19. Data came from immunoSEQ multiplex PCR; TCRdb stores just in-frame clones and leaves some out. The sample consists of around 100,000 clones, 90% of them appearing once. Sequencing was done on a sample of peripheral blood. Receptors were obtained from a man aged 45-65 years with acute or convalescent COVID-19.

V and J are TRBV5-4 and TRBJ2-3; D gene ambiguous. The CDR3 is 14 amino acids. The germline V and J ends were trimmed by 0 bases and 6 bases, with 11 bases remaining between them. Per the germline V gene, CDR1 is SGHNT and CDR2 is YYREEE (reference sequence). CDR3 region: CASSLDPKPDTQYF. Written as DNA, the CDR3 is TGTGCCAGCAGCTTGGACCCCAAGCCGGATACGCAGTATTTT.

CDR3 nucleotide sequence: TGTGCCAGCAGTGAACTGAGTAGCAATCAGCCCCAGCATTTT. Its translation: CASSELSSNQPQHF. This chain joins TRBV2 and TRBJ1-5; no definite D call. The germline gives CDR1 SNHLY, CDR2 FYNNEI. V lost 2 bases and J lost 0, with 5 bases in between. The CDR3 totals 14 residues. The full variable domain, rest sourced from reference TRBV2 and TRBJ1-5, is EPEVTQTPSHQVTQMGQEVILRCVPISNHLYFYWYRQILGQKVEFLVSFYNNEISEKSEIFDDQFSVERPDGSNFTLKIRSTKLEDSAMYFCASSELSSNQPQHFGDGTRLSIL.

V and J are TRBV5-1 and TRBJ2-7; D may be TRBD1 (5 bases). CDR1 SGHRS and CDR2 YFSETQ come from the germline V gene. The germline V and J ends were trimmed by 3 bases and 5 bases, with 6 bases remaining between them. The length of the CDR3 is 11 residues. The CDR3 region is CASSSRDEQYF. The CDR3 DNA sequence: TGCGCCAGCAGCTCCAGGGACGAGCAGTACTTC.

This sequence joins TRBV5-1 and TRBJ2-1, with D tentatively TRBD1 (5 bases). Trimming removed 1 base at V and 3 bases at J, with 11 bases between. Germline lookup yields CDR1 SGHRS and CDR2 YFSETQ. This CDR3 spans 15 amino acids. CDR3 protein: CASSLMGPSYNEQFF. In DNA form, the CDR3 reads TGCGCCAGCAGCTTGATGGGGCCTAGCTACAATGAGCAGTTCTTC.

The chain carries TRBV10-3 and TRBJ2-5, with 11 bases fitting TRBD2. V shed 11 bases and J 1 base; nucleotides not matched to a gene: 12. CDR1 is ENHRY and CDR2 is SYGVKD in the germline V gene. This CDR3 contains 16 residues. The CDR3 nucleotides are TGTGCCTCCGGGGGACTAGCGGAGAACTTCCAAGAGACCCAGTACTTC. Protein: CASGGLAENFQETQYF.

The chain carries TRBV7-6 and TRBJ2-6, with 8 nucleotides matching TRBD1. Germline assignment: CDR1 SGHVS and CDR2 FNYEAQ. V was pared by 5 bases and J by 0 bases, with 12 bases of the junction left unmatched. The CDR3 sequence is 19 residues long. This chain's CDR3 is CASSPQRGTGGSGANVLTF. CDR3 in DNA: TGTGCCAGCAGCCCCCAAAGAGGGACAGGTGGCTCTGGGGCCAACGTCCTGACTTTC. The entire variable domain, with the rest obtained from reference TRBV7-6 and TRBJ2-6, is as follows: GAGVSQSPRYKVTKRGQDVALRCDPISGHVSLYWYRQALGQGPEFLTYFNYEAQQDKSGLPNDRFSAERPEGSISTLTIQRTEQRDSAMYRCASSPQRGTGGSGANVLTFGAGSRLTVL.

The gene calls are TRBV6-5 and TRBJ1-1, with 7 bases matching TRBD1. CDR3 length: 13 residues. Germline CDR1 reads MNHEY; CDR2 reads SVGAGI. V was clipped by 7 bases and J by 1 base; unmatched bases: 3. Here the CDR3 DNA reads TGTGCCAGCAAAGGACAGGCGAACACTGAAGCTTTCTTT. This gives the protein CASKGQANTEAFF.

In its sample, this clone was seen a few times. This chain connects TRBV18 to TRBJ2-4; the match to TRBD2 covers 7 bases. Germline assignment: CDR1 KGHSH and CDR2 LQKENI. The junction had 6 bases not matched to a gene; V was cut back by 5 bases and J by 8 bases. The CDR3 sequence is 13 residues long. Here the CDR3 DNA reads TGTGCCAGCTCATCATCCCGGGGGGACATTCAGTACTTC. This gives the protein CASSSSRGDIQYF. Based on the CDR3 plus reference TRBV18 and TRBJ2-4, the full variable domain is NAGVMQNPRHLVRRRGQEARLRCSPMKGHSHVYWYRQLPEEGLKFMVYLQKENIIDESGMPKERFSAEFPKEGPSILRIQQVVRGDSAAYFCASSSSRGDIQYFGAGTRLSVL.

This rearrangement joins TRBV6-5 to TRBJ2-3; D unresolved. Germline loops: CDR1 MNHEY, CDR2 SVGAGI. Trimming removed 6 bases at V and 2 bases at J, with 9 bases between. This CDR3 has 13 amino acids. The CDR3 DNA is TGTGCCAGCAGCCGAAAGCCCACAGATACGCAGTATTTT. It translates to CASSRKPTDTQYF.

CDR3 region: CASSIPGQSYGYTF. The CDR3 DNA sequence: TGTGCCAGTAGTATCCCAGGACAGAGCTATGGCTACACCTTC. The gene calls are TRBV19 and TRBJ1-2; D might be TRBD1 (6 bases). CDR3 length: 14 amino acids. Germline CDR1 reads LNHDA; CDR2 reads SQIVND (reference sequence). The germline V and J ends were trimmed by 3 bases and 4 bases, with 12 bases remaining between them.

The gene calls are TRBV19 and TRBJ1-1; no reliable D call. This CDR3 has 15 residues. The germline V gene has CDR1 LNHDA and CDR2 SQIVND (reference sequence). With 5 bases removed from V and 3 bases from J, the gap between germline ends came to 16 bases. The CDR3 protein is CASSVEILKHTEAFF. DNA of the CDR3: TGTGCCAGTAGTGTGGAGATCCTAAAGCACACTGAAGCTTTCTTT.

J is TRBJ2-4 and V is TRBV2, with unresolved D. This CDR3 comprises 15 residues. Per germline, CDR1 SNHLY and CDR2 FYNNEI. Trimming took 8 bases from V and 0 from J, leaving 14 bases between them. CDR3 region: CASFTELLAKNIQYF. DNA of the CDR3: TGTGCCAGCTTTACAGAGCTATTAGCCAAAAACATTCAGTACTTC.

This CDR3 is CASSMLAGDRYEQYF. CDR3 bases: TGTGCCAGTAGTATGCTAGCGGGTGACAGGTACGAGCAGTACTTC. V gene TRBV19 combines with J gene TRBJ2-7; 8 positions agree with TRBD2. From germline, CDR1 is LNHDA and CDR2 SQIVND (reference sequence). CDR3 length: 15 amino acids. Trimming at V came to 3 bases and at J to 4 bases, leaving 8 bases not matched to a gene.

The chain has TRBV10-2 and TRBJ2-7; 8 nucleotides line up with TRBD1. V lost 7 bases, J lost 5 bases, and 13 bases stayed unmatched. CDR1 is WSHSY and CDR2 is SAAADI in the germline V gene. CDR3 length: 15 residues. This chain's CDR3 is CASNTTPGQGNEQYF. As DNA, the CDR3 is TGCGCCAGCAACACCACCCCCGGACAGGGAAACGAGCAGTACTTC.

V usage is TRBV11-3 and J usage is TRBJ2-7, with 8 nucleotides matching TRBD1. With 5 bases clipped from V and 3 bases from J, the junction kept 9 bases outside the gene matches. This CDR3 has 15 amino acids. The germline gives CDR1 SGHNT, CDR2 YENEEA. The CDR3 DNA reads TGTGCCAGCAGCGAGCGGACAGGGAGCCTCTACGAGCAGTACTTC. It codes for CASSERTGSLYEQYF.

CDR3: CASGPGQGYEETQYF. The DNA of the CDR3 is TGTGCCAGCGGTCCGGGACAGGGGTATGAGGAGACCCAGTACTTC. The V and J genes are TRBV7-9 and TRBJ2-5; 10 nucleotides match TRBD1. Looked up from germline, CDR1 is SEHNR and CDR2 is FQNEAQ (reference sequence). The CDR3 consists of 15 residues. The V gene end was trimmed by 8 bases and the J gene end by 5 bases; junction bases not matched to a gene: 11.

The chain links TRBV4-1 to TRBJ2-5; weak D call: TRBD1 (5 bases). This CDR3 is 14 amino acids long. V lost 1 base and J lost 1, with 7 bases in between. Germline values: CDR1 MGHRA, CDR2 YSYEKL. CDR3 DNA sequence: TGCGCCAGCAGCCAAGGACAGTTCCAAGAGACCCAGTACTTC. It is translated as CASSQGQFQETQYF.

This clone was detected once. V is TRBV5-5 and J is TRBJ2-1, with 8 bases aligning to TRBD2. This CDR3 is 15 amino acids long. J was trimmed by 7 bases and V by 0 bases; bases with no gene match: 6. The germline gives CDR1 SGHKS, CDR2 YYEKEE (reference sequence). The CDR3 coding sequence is TGTGCCAGCAGCTTGGTCCCAGCGGGAGTGAATGAGCAGTTCTTC. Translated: CASSLVPAGVNEQFF.